These 24 T cell receptor beta chains came from one sample sequenced in a study of cytomegalovirus exposure and HLA in healthy donors. The PCR employed 60 Vbeta primers together with 13 Jbeta primers. TCRdb keeps only in-frame clones here, not all; method: immunoSEQ multiplex PCR. The table lists tens of thousands of clones, about 81% of them singletons. The sample was PBMCs. All receptors come from a man aged 45-65 years in good health and CMV-seropositive.

The CDR3 is CASSLASDEQYF. DNA of the CDR3: TGTGCCAGCAGCTTAGCTTCAGACGAGCAGTACTTC. The gene calls are TRBV7-9 and TRBJ2-7; D not resolved. Germline V gene lookup returns CDR1 SEHNR and CDR2 FQNEAQ (reference sequence). The CDR3 loop spans 12 amino acids. V was clipped by 0 bases and J by 5 bases, with 5 bases between them.

The chain links TRBV7-2 to TRBJ2-3; perhaps TRBD2 as D (7 bases). V dropped 1 base and J dropped 2 bases, with 10 bases sitting between them. CDR1 and CDR2 (germline): SGHTA, FQGNSA. This CDR3 is 15 amino acids long. The CDR3 region is CASSLDGGPTDTQYF. The CDR3 DNA sequence: TGTGCCAGCAGCTTAGACGGGGGGCCCACAGATACGCAGTATTTT.

This clone was found once. The rearrangement links TRBV6-5 to TRBJ2-4; no clear D gene. Per germline, CDR1 MNHEY and CDR2 SVGAGI. Trimming took 6 bases from V and 3 from J, leaving 15 bases between them. The CDR3 is 15 residues long. CDR3 DNA: TGTGCCAGCAGCGATTTGGCCCTAGGCAAAAACATTCAGTACTTC. As protein: CASSDLALGKNIQYF.

The chain uses TRBV5-1 and TRBJ2-4; 8 bases line up with TRBD1. With V trimmed by 9 bases and J by 5 bases, 13 bases remained unmatched. Germline CDR1 reads SGHRS; CDR2 reads YFSETQ. The CDR3 loop spans 15 amino acids. In DNA, the CDR3 is TGCGCCACCCGGGATCTGGACAGGGCTGAAAACATTCAGTACTTC. Protein sequence: CATRDLDRAENIQYF. The full variable domain, rest sourced from reference TRBV5-1 and TRBJ2-4, is KAGVTQTPRYLIKTRGQQVTLSCSPISGHRSVSWYQQTPGQGLQFLFEYFSETQRNKGNFPGRFSGRQFSNSRSEMNVSTLELGDSALYLCATRDLDRAENIQYFGAGTRLSVL.

CDR3 DNA: TGTGCCAGCAGCTTGCCCGGGATGGGGGCCAACGTCCTGACTTTC. It encodes CASSLPGMGANVLTF. J is TRBJ2-6 and V is TRBV5-8, with D perhaps matching TRBD2 (5 bases). Germline V lookup: CDR1 SGHTS, CDR2 YDEGEE. The CDR3 loop spans 15 amino acids. The germline V and J ends were trimmed by 1 base and 4 bases, with 9 bases remaining between them.

Worth noting for this clone: This sample includes further DNA sequences coding for the same CDR3. The chain recombines TRBV2 with TRBJ2-1; D ambiguous. Trimming shortened V by 10 bases and J by 0 bases, and 10 bases separated the two germline ends. Germline V CDR1 and CDR2: SNHLY, FYNNEI. The CDR3 extends over 13 amino acids. This CDR3 reads CATAVISYNEQFF. The CDR3 coding sequence is TGTGCCACCGCGGTAATCTCCTACAATGAGCAGTTCTTC.

In regard to this clone: The junction shows a germline mismatch at one end, possibly a read error. This rearrangement joins TRBV5-1 to TRBJ1-3, with a weak D call TRBD1 (6 bases). From germline, CDR1 is SGHRS and CDR2 YFSETQ. The CDR3 is 15 amino acids. The chain's CDR3 is CASSLTGPPGNIIYF. CDR3 DNA sequence: TGCGCCAGCAGCTTGACAGGGCCTCCAGGAAACATCATATATTTT.

This clone was picked up a small number of times. The V and J genes are TRBV4-2 and TRBJ2-1, with a tentative D call TRBD2 (5 bases). The CDR3 is 15 residues long. Trimming removed 2 bases from V and 0 bases from J, with 8 bases in between. The germline gives CDR1 LGHNA, CDR2 YNFKEQ. In DNA form, the CDR3 reads TGTGCCAGCAGCCAAACACTAGTCTCCTACAATGAGCAGTTCTTC. Amino acid sequence: CASSQTLVSYNEQFF.

With respect to this clone: The junction and the germline gene differ at one end; a read error may be behind it. This chain links TRBV7-9 with TRBJ1-2; the D gene is possibly TRBD1 (5 bases). Germline CDR1 is SEHNR and CDR2 is FQNEAQ (reference sequence). The CDR3 is 13 amino acids. CDR3 protein: CSSSFGRDGGYTF. The DNA for the CDR3 is TGTTCCAGCAGCTTCGGCAGGGATGGTGGCTACACCTTC. The full variable domain, in which reference TRBV7-9 and TRBJ1-2 provide the parts outside the CDR3, is DTGVSQNPRHKITKRGQNVTFRCDPISEHNRLYWYRQTLGQGPEFLTYFQNEAQLEKSRLLSDRFSAERPKGSFSTLEIQRTEQGDSAMYLCSSSFGRDGGYTFGSGTRLTVV.

V usage is TRBV29-1 and J usage is TRBJ2-7, with TRBD1 matching over 7 bases. The CDR3 covers 15 residues. Trimming took 1 base from V and 3 from J; bases not matched to a gene: 9. The germline V gene has CDR1 SQVTM and CDR2 ANQGSEA. CDR3 in amino acids: CSVEVKAGGIYEQYF. CDR3 coding DNA: TGCAGCGTTGAAGTAAAGGCAGGGGGAATCTACGAGCAGTACTTC.

This sequence joins TRBV27 and TRBJ2-7; D uncertain. V lost 2 bases, J lost 3 bases, and 14 bases lay in between. This CDR3 has 15 amino acids. Per germline, CDR1 MNHEY and CDR2 SMNVEV (reference sequence). The CDR3 loop is CASSLVKPNYYEQYF. CDR3 DNA sequence: TGTGCCAGCAGTTTAGTGAAGCCCAATTACTACGAGCAGTACTTC.

The J gene is TRBJ1-2, the V gene TRBV25-1; D might be TRBD1 (5 bases). The CDR3 runs to 15 residues. Germline values: CDR1 MGHDK, CDR2 SYGVNS. V was cut by 6 bases and J by 4 bases, with 18 bases left in between. Written as DNA, the CDR3 is TGTGCCAGCAGGGCAAACGAACAGGTCCTCTATGGCTACACCTTC. This gives the protein CASRANEQVLYGYTF.

Worth noting for this clone: A much larger clone lies one base from this, so it may be a read error. The chain recombines TRBV6-5 with TRBJ1-2, with D uncertain. This CDR3 spans 12 amino acids. Germline V gene sequence: CDR1 MNHEY, CDR2 SVGAGI. The ends were cut back, 2 bases at V and 7 bases at J, with 8 bases in the middle. The CDR3 protein is CASSYTNSGYTF. The CDR3 region has the DNA TGTGCCAGCAGTTACACCAACAGTGGCTACACCTTC.

This chain uses TRBV11-2 with TRBJ2-7, with 11 bases fitting TRBD2. The V and J ends lost 1 base and 4 bases, in that order; junction bases with no gene match: 3. There are 15 residues in the CDR3. The germline gives CDR1 SGHAT, CDR2 FQNNGV. CDR3 loop: CASSLVRTSGYEQYF. CDR3 nucleotides: TGTGCCAGCAGCTTAGTTCGGACTAGCGGGTACGAGCAGTACTTC.

Comment on this clone: Its ends do not fully match the called genes, so a read error is possible. The V call is TRBV7-9, the J call TRBJ2-3; 8 bases are a match to TRBD2. Per germline, CDR1 SEHNR and CDR2 FQNEAQ (reference sequence). The CDR3 loop spans 15 amino acids. The CDR3 bases are TGTTCCAGCAGCTTAAGCCTAGCGGGTGCAGATACGCAGTATTTT. Translating gives CSSSLSLAGADTQYF.

The V gene is TRBV28, the J gene TRBJ2-6, with D unclear. The germline V gene encodes CDR1 MDHEN and CDR2 SYDVKM. The CDR3 runs 16 residues. Trimming left V 6 bases short and J 0 bases short, with 12 bases between. CDR3 sequence reads: CASSPVEDSGANVLTF. DNA for the CDR3: TGTGCCAGCAGCCCCGTTGAGGACTCTGGGGCCAACGTCCTGACTTTC.

The gene calls are TRBV28 and TRBJ2-3, with D perhaps TRBD1 (5 bases). Per germline, CDR1 MDHEN and CDR2 SYDVKM. This CDR3 has 11 residues. Trimming took 6 bases from V and 6 from J, leaving 7 bases between them. CDR3 DNA: TGTGCCAGCAGCGCAGGGGATACGCAGTATTTT. Protein product: CASSAGDTQYF.

This sequence joins TRBV9 and TRBJ2-3; D unresolved. V lost 3 bases to trimming and J lost 4 bases, with 6 bases between them. This CDR3 comprises 12 residues. The germline V gene encodes CDR1 SGDLS and CDR2 YYNGEE. The DNA of the CDR3 is TGTGCCAGCAGCGCCATCCCAGATACGCAGTATTTT. It is translated as CASSAIPDTQYF.

V and J are TRBV4-2 and TRBJ1-2; 8 bases fit TRBD1. The CDR3 has 18 residues. V lost 2 bases, J lost 2 bases, and 13 bases stayed unmatched. Germline loops: CDR1 LGHNA, CDR2 YNFKEQ. CDR3 DNA: TGTGCCAGCAGCCAAAAGGGTCGACAGTGGACAGGGAACTATGGCTACACCTTC. Translated: CASSQKGRQWTGNYGYTF.

In its sample, this clone was seen a few times. The chain recombines TRBV5-6 with TRBJ1-5; 8 nucleotides align to TRBD1. The CDR3 spans 17 residues. V lost 8 bases to trimming and J lost 2 bases; unmatched junction nucleotides: 15. The germline CDR1 and CDR2 sequences are SGHDT and YYEEEE. CDR3 protein: CASTRYTGGLGNQPQHF. For the CDR3, the DNA is TGTGCCAGTACGAGGTATACAGGGGGGCTAGGCAATCAGCCCCAGCATTTT.

On this clone itself: This CDR3 is also generated by other DNA sequences in the sample. This chain uses TRBV7-9 with TRBJ2-5, with TRBD2 matching over 8 bases. Germline V gene data show CDR1 as SEHNR and CDR2 as FQNEAQ (reference sequence). V shed 8 bases and J 2 bases; nucleotides not matched to a gene: 10. The CDR3 contains 15 residues. This CDR3 is CASSQGASGQETQYF. The CDR3, as DNA: TGTGCCAGCTCCCAAGGGGCTAGCGGGCAAGAGACCCAGTACTTC.

V usage is TRBV27 and J usage is TRBJ1-1, with TRBD1 as a possible D gene (5 bases). The V end was cut by 8 bases, the J end by 8 bases, with 12 bases between. Germline CDR1 and CDR2: MNHEY and SMNVEV (reference sequence). This CDR3 spans 11 amino acids. The CDR3 DNA reads as TGTGCCAGCCACTCGGGGGAAGAAGCTTTCTTT. It specifies CASHSGEEAFF.

J is TRBJ2-5 and V is TRBV6-5; D gene ambiguous. Germline values: CDR1 MNHEY, CDR2 SVGAGI. Trimming stripped 6 bases from V and 2 bases from J, with 4 bases between. The CDR3 is 11 residues long. CDR3 DNA sequence: TGTGCCAGCAGCCCACAAGAGACCCAGTACTTC. It encodes CASSPQETQYF.

V gene TRBV2 combines with J gene TRBJ2-5; 10 positions match TRBD2. The germline V gene encodes CDR1 SNHLY and CDR2 FYNNEI. This CDR3 is 16 amino acids long. The J segment lost 5 bases and the V segment lost 1 base, leaving 7 bases of the junction unmatched. The CDR3 nucleotides are TGTGCCAGCAGTGAAGAGAGCGGGGGGGCCCGGGAGACCCAGTACTTC. It translates to CASSEESGGARETQYF. Combining the CDR3 with reference TRBV2 and TRBJ2-5 gives the whole variable domain EPEVTQTPSHQVTQMGQEVILRCVPISNHLYFYWYRQILGQKVEFLVSFYNNEISEKSEIFDDQFSVERPDGSNFTLKIRSTKLEDSAMYFCASSEESGGARETQYFGPGTRLLVL.